Only one count was recorded for the clone carrying this T cell receptor (beta chain). Its antigen remains unidentified. The sample originates from a study of cytomegalovirus exposure and HLA in healthy donors. Study results and limitations: The sole available immune exposure information was CMV serostatus. The study flagged roughly 160 TCR beta chains as cytomegalovirus-associated.

Amplification used 60 Vbeta primers and 13 Jbeta primers. TCRdb's table, derived via immunoSEQ multiplex PCR, lists solely in-frame clones and lacks some. Among about 170,000 clones, 60% to 80% were seen once, and the ten largest hold just under 1%. Germline V gene sequence: CDR1 MNHEY, CDR2 SMNVEV (reference sequence). The CDR3 has 17 amino acids. V gave up 6 bases and J gave up 1 base; unmatched junction bases: 8. This TCR derives from a woman aged 45 to 65 in good health and CMV-seropositive. The chain uses TRBV27 and TRBJ1-5; TRBD1 aligns across 11 bases. The sequenced material came from PBMCs. This CDR3 reads CASSQGTGGVSNQPQHF. CDR3 nucleotide sequence: TGTGCCAGCAGCCAAGGGACAGGGGGGGTCAGCAATCAGCCCCAGCATTTT.